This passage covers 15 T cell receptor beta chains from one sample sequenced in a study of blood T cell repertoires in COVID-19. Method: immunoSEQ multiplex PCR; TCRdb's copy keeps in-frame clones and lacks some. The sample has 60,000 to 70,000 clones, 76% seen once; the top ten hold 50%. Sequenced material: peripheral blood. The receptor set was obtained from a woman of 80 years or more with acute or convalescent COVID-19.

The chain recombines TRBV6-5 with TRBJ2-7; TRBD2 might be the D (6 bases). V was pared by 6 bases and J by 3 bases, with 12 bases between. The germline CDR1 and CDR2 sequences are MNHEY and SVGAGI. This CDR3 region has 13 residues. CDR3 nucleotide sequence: TGTGCCAGCAGGGTCAGGGAGGACTACGAGCAGTACTTC. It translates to CASRVREDYEQYF.

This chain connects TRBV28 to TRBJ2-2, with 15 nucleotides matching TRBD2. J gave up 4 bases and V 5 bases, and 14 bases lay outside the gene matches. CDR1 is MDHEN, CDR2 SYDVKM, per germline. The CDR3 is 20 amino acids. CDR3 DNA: TGTGCCAGCAGTCCCGGACTAGCGGGGGGGTTTGGGGCCGCCACCGGGGAGCTGTTTTTT. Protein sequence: CASSPGLAGGFGAATGELFF.

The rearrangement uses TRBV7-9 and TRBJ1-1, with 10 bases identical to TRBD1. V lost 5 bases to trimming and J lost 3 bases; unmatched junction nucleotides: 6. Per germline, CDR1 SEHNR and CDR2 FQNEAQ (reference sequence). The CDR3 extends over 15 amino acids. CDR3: CASSLRTGGHTEAFF. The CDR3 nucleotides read TGTGCCAGCAGCCTAAGGACAGGGGGACACACTGAAGCTTTCTTT.

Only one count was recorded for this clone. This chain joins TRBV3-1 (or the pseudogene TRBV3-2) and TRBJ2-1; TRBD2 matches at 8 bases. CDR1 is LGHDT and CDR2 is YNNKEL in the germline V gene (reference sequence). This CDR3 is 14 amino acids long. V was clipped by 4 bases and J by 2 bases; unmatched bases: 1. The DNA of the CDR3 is TGTGCCAGCAGCCCGGGGGGGACCTACAATGAGCAGTTCTTC. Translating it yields CASSPGGTYNEQFF.

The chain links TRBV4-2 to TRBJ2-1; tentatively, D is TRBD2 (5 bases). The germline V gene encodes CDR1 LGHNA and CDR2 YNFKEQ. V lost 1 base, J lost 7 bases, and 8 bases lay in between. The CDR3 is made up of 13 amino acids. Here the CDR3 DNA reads TGTGCCAGCAGCCAAGCACTAGAGAATGAGCAGTTCTTC. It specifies CASSQALENEQFF.

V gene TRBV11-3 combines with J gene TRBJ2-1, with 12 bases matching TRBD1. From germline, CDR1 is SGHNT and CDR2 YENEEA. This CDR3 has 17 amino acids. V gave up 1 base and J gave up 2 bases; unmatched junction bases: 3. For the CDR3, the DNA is TGTGCCAGCAGCTTAGGGGACAGGGGGCAGGCCTACAATGAGCAGTTCTTC. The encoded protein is CASSLGDRGQAYNEQFF.

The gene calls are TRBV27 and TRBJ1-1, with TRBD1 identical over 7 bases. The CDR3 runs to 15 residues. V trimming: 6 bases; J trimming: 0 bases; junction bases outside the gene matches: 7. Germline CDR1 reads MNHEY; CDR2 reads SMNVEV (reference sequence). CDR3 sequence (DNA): TGTGCCAGCAGATCGGGACAGCCACTGAACACTGAAGCTTTCTTT. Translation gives CASRSGQPLNTEAFF.

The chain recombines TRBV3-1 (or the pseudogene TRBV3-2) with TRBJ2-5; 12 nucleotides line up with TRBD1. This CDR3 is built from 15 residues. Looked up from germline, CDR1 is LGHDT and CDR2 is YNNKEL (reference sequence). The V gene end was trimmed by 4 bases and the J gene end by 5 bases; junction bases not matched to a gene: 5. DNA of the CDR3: TGTGCCAGCAGCCCCGGGACAGGGGGCGCGGAGACCCAGTACTTC. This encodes CASSPGTGGAETQYF.

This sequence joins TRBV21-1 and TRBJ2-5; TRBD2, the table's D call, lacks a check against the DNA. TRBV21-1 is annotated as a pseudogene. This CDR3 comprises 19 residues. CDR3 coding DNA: TGTGCCAGCAGCAACGGGCTAGCGGGAGGGCCGAGGAGTCAAGAGACCCAGTACTTC. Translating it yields CASSNGLAGGPRSQETQYF.

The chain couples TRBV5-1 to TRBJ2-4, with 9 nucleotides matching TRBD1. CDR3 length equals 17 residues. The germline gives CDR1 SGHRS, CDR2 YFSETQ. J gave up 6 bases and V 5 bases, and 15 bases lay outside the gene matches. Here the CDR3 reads CASRPDTSTGGGNIQYF. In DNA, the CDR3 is TGCGCCAGCAGACCGGACACCTCGACAGGGGGAGGAAACATTCAGTACTTC.

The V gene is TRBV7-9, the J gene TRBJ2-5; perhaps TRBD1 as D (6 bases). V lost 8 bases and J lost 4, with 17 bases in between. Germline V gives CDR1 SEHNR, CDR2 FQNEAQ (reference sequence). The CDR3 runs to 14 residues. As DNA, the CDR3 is TGTGCCAGCTTTACTACAGGGAAGGGAGAGACCCAGTACTTC. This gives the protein CASFTTGKGETQYF.

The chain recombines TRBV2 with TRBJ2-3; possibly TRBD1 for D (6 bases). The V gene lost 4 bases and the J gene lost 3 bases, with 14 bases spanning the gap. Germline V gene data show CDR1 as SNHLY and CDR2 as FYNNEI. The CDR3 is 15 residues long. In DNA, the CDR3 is TGTGCCAGCAGTGTCGTCCGAGGGGGTACAGATACGCAGTATTTT. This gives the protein CASSVVRGGTDTQYF.

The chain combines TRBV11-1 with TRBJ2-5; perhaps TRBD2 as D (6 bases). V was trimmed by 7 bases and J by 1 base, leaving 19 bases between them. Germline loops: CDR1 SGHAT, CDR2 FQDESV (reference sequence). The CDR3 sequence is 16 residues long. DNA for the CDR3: TGTGCCAGCATCAGAAACCCCCCCGGGAGCCAAGAGACCCAGTACTTC. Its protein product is CASIRNPPGSQETQYF.

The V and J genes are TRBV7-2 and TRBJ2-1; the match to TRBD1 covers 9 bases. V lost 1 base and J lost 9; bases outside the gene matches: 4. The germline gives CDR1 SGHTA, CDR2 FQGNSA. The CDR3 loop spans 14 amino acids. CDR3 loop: CASSLVQGATEQFF. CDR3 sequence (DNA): TGTGCCAGCAGCTTAGTACAGGGGGCTACTGAGCAGTTCTTC.

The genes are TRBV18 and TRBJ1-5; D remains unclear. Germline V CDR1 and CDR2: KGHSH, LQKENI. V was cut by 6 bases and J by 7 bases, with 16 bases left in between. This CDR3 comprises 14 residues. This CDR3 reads CASSPREGRQPQHF. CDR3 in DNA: TGTGCCAGCTCCCCCCGAGAGGGCAGACAGCCCCAGCATTTT.